Sequencing of this T cell receptor beta chain was carried out in a study of blood T cell repertoires in COVID-19. Turning to the study itself: The study drew acute and convalescent COVID-19 samples from the United States, Italy and Spain. T cells, B-cell-depleted T cells, or PBMCs supplied cDNA or gDNA.

A single count supports this clone. Patients from Seattle were sampled longitudinally, starting during active infection. Germline CDR1 reads SGHTA; CDR2 reads FQGNSA. CDR3 length: 16 amino acids. After removal of 6 bases from V and 0 bases from J, the junction contained 7 bases not matched to a gene. How the authors handled the data: The assay estimated nucleated cells by amplifying reference gene primers. Profiling relied on immunoSEQ multiplex PCR, and the TCRdb table lists in-frame clones only, not all of them. That table is the source of V, J and clone size, and D and trimming were worked out from the DNA. The sample yields 300,000 to 400,000 clones, around 92% seen once.

This TCR came from a woman in her twenties or thirties with COVID-19, enrolled during active disease. The chain is built from TRBV7-2 and TRBJ2-4; 8 positions agree with TRBD1. The source material was peripheral blood. This CDR3 reads CASSFWTGLAKNIQYF. The CDR3 DNA is TGTGCCAGCAGTTTTTGGACAGGGCTAGCCAAAAACATTCAGTACTTC.